This T cell receptor beta chain was sequenced for a study of blood T cell repertoires in COVID-19. Study context: From the United States, Italy and Spain came samples of acute and convalescent COVID-19. Nucleic acid was either cDNA or gDNA, and it came from T cells, B-cell-depleted T cells, or PBMCs.

Original handling: Reference gene primer amplification in the assay estimated nucleated cell counts. Only in-frame clones appear in the TCRdb table, and some are missing; sequencing was by immunoSEQ multiplex PCR. V and J calls and clone size are those listed in that table; D and trimming were worked out from the DNA. The data hold about 150,000 clones, with over 80% observed a single time. Germline V gives CDR1 LNHDA, CDR2 SQIVND (reference sequence). There are 14 residues in the CDR3. Trimming pared 5 bases from V and 0 bases from J, leaving 9 bases between. Sequencing was performed on peripheral blood. This receptor was taken from a woman aged 45-65 years with acute or convalescent COVID-19. The chain uses TRBV19 and TRBJ2-3, with D possibly TRBD2 on 5 matching bases. The CDR3 sequence is CASSSGLSTDTQYF. CDR3 sequence (DNA): TGTGCCAGTAGTTCAGGACTGAGCACAGATACGCAGTATTTT.